This T cell receptor (beta chain) was sequenced in a study of a mutant IDH1 vaccine in newly diagnosed glioma. Time point: week 5, during vaccination. Vaccinated patients received 300 ug of mutant IDH1 20-mer peptide per dose, with topical imiquimod. Details on this clone: The antigen is unknown.

TCRdb's copy holds only in-frame clones and misses some; the assay was immunoSEQ multiplex PCR. The sample contains approximately 80,000 clones, 91% of which appear only once. Germline lookup yields CDR1 SEHNR and CDR2 FQNEAQ (reference sequence). V was clipped by 6 bases and J by 7 bases, with 13 bases between them. The CDR3 is 13 amino acids. This receptor was identified in a woman aged 45-65 years with glioma. The material was PBMCs, obtained from a glioma patient whose treatment included an IDH1 peptide vaccine. V usage is TRBV7-9 and J usage is TRBJ2-1, with D perhaps matching TRBD1 or TRBD2 (6 bases each). The CDR3 loop is CASRTEGGNEQFF. DNA of the CDR3: TGTGCCAGCAGAACAGAAGGGGGGAATGAGCAGTTCTTC.